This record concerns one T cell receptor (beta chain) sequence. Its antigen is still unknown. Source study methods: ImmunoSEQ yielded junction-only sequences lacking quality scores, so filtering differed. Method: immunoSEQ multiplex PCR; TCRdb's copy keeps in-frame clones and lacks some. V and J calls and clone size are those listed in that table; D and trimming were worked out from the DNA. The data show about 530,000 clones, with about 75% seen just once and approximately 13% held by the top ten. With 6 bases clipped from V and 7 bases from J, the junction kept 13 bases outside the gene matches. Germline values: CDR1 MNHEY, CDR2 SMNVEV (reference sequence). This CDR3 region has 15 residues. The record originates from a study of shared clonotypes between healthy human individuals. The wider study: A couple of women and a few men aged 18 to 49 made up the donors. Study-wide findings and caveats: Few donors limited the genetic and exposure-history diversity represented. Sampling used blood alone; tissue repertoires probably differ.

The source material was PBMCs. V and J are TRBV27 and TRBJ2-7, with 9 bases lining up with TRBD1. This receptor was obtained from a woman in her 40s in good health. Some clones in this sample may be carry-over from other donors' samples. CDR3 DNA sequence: TGTGCCAGCAGCCCTGGTCCCGGGACAGGGAGTGAGCAGTACTTC. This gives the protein CASSPGPGTGSEQYF.